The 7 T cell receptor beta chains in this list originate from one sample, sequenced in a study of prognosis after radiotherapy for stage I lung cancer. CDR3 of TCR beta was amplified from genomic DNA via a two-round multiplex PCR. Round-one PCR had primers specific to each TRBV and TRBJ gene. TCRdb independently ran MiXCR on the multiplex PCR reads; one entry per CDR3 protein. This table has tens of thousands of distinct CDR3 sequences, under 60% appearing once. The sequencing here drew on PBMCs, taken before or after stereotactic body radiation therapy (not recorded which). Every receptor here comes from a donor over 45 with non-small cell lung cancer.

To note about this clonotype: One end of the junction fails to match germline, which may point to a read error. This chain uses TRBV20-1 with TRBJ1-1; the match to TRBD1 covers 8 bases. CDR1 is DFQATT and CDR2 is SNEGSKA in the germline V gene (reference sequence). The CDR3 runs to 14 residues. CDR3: CSARFSQGGTESFF. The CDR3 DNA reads TGCAGTGCTAGATTTTCACAGGGGGGGACTGAATCTTTCTTT.

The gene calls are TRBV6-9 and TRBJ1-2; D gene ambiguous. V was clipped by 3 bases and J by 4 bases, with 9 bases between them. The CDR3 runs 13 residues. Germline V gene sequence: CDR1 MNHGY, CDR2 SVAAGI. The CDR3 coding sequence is TGTGCCAGCAGTTACGGAGGGCCCTATGGCTACACCTTC. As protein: CASSYGGPYGYTF.

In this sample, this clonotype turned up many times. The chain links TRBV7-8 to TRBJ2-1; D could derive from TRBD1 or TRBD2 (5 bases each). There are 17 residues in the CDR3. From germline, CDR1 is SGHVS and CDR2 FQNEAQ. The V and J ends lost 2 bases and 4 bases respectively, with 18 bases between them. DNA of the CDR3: TGTGCCAGCAGCTTACCCTCCTGGGGACGGGGATACAATGAGCAGTTCTTC. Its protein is CASSLPSWGRGYNEQFF.

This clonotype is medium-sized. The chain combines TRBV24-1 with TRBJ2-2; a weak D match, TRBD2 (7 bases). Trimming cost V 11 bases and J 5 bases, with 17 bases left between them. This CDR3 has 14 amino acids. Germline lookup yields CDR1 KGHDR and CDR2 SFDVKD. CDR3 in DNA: TGTGCCAGCCGGGGAGGGGGAGGAACCGGGGAGCTGTTTTTT. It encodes CASRGGGGTGELFF.

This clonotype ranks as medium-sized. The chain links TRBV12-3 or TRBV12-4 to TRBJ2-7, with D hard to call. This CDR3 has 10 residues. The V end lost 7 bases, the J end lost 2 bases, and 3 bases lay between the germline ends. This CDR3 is CASTTYEQYF. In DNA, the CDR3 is TGTGCCAGCACCACCTACGAGCAGTACTTC.

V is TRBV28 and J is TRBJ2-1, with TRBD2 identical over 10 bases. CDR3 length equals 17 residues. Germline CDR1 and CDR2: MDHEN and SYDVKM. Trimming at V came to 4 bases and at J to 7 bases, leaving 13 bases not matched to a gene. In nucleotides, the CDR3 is TGTGCCAGCAGTTCTCCTAGCGGGAGCTCACCTTGGAATGAGCAGTTCTTC. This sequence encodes CASSSPSGSSPWNEQFF.

The CDR3, as DNA: TGCGCCAGCAGCCCCGGGACAGGGGGCGCATACACTGAAGCTTTCTTT. This codes for CASSPGTGGAYTEAFF. The rearrangement links TRBV5-1 to TRBJ1-1; 12 bases align to TRBD1. The CDR3 is made up of 16 amino acids. CDR1 is SGHRS and CDR2 is YFSETQ in the germline V gene. V gave up 4 bases and J gave up 3 bases; unmatched junction bases: 7.